This record looks at one T cell receptor (beta chain) sequence and its context. Its cognate antigen is unknown. This CDR3 has 15 residues. CDR1 is MNHEY, CDR2 SMNVEV, per germline (reference sequence). V gave up 0 bases and J gave up 0 bases, with 8 bases separating them. The data originate from a study of T cell responses to AZD1222 COVID-19 vaccine. Overall study results and limits: At baseline, just six or seven AZD1222 recipients tested seropositive. Regions left unmutated in variants are reportedly the target of nearly half of spike-specific TCRs.

Clones were sequenced by immunoSEQ multiplex PCR, and TCRdb holds only the in-frame ones, with some missing. Among over 100,000 clones listed, more than 85% were seen once. This clonotype was sampled from an adult in good health. The V gene is TRBV27, the J gene TRBJ1-1, with D unclear. The sample here was peripheral blood, taken on day 0 of AZD1222 vaccination. CDR3 in amino acids: CASSLSSKMNTEAFF. The CDR3 DNA reads TGTGCCAGCAGTTTATCGTCCAAGATGAACACTGAAGCTTTCTTT.